This T cell receptor beta chain was sequenced during a study of shared clonotypes between healthy human individuals. Overall study context: A couple of women and three men aged 18 to 49 made up the donors.

Germline assignment: CDR1 MNHNS and CDR2 SASEGT. The CDR3 is 15 residues long. Trimming pared 8 bases from V and 0 bases from J, leaving 14 bases between. Using immunoSEQ multiplex PCR, the repertoire was profiled, and TCRdb retains in-frame clones only, with some absent. The profile shows about 1.1 million clones, more than 75% of them singletons. Within Nashville, Tennessee resided all donors, each a Caucasian adult. The sequenced sample consisted of memory CD4+ T cells from PBMCs. Regarding subset: CD45RA-negative fraction. The chain joins TRBV6-1 to TRBJ2-4; D is perhaps TRBD2 (6 bases). The TCR sequence derives from a man between 18 and 29 years old in good health. Some clones in this sample may be carry-over from other donors' samples. The DNA of the CDR3 is TGTGCCAGCCGGGGGACTCTTCTAGCCAAAAACATTCAGTACTTC. Its protein is CASRGTLLAKNIQYF.